These 16 T cell receptor beta chains originate from one sample sequenced in a study of T cell responses to AZD1222 COVID-19 vaccine (dated by TCRdb to the early 2020s). The sample's time point, from its label and the paper: about 28 days (+/-7) after the second vaccine dose. Library prep was done by the immunoSEQ multiplex PCR assay. TCRdb's version of the immuneACCESS table is confined to in-frame rearrangements and falls short of the full clone set. An unresolved V gene accounts for under half of the shortfall where checked; the remainder is of unknown origin. The sample table records some 110,000 clones; 70% to 90% of these occur just once. The top ten hold about 4% of the sample. The sample consisted of peripheral blood, taken 28 days after the second AZD1222 dose. The receptors come from an adult who received the AZD1222 COVID-19 vaccine.

The chain is built from TRBV6-5 and TRBJ1-3; 8 bases line up with TRBD1. CDR1 and CDR2 (germline): MNHEY, SVGAGI. This CDR3 has 15 residues. J lost 0 bases, V lost 5 bases, and 3 bases had no gene match. The CDR3 nucleotides read TGTGCCAGCAGTCAGGGGGCCCTCTCTGGAAACACCATATATTTT. The encoded protein is CASSQGALSGNTIYF.

The chain recombines TRBV4-3 with TRBJ2-2; D may be TRBD1 or TRBD2 (5 bases each). CDR3 length: 16 residues. V was shortened by 0 bases and J by 2 bases, with 10 bases between the two germline ends. Germline V gene sequence: CDR1 LGHNA, CDR2 YSLEER. The CDR3 sequence: CASSQERGSNTGELFF. The DNA for the CDR3 is TGCGCCAGCAGCCAAGAACGGGGCAGCAACACCGGGGAGCTGTTTTTT.

The table lists this clone with a count of one. The rearrangement links TRBV5-8 to TRBJ1-2; tentative D call: TRBD1 (5 bases). This CDR3 has 14 amino acids. The germline gives CDR1 SGHTS, CDR2 YDEGEE. The ends were cut back, 4 bases at V and 4 bases at J, with 14 bases in the middle. The CDR3 DNA sequence: TGTGCCAGCAGCCCCAGGGCGACGAGCTATGGCTACACCTTC. Translated, it gives CASSPRATSYGYTF.

Only one count was recorded for this clone. The rearrangement joins TRBV5-6 to TRBJ2-1; D is possibly TRBD2 (5 bases). V was pared by 4 bases and J by 5 bases, with 19 bases between. The CDR3 sequence is 16 residues long. Germline-derived CDR1 and CDR2 are SGHDT and YYEEEE. CDR3 coding DNA: TGTGCCAGCAGCCTATTAGCTCGGGGAATGGACAATGAGCAGTTCTTC. Translation: CASSLLARGMDNEQFF.

CDR3 DNA: TGTGCCAGCAGCTTAAGGATCGGGGGGCTTAACACCGGGGAGCTGTTTTTT. Amino acid sequence: CASSLRIGGLNTGELFF. The chain recombines TRBV7-2 with TRBJ2-2; tentative D call: TRBD2 (7 bases). This CDR3 region has 17 residues. Germline CDR1 is SGHTA and CDR2 is FQGNSA. V shed 2 bases and J shed 2 bases, with 15 bases lying between them.

This chain connects TRBV18 to TRBJ1-3, with D hard to call. CDR1 and CDR2 (germline): KGHSH, LQKENI. The CDR3 consists of 15 residues. Trimming shortened V by 4 bases and J by 0 bases, and 10 bases separated the two germline ends. CDR3 nucleotide sequence: TGTGCCAGCTCACTTTCCTTCAACTCTGGAAACACCATATATTTT. Its translation: CASSLSFNSGNTIYF.

The chain recombines TRBV6-2 or TRBV6-3 with TRBJ2-1, with 9 bases matching TRBD2. V lost 5 bases and J lost 8; bases outside the gene matches: 13. The CDR3 is 16 amino acids. Looked up from germline, CDR1 is MNHEY and CDR2 is SVGEGT. The CDR3 loop is CASSPSGAGGRYEQFF. The CDR3 DNA reads as TGTGCCAGCAGTCCCTCCGGAGCGGGGGGCCGATATGAGCAGTTCTTC.

The J gene is TRBJ1-1, the V gene TRBV7-3, with D possibly being TRBD1 (5 bases). The CDR3 loop spans 15 amino acids. Trimming removed 5 bases from V and 0 bases from J, with 13 bases in between. Per the germline V gene, CDR1 is SGHTA and CDR2 is FQGTGA. This chain's CDR3 is CASSPTPTVNTEAFF. The CDR3 DNA is TGTGCCAGCAGCCCTACCCCGACAGTGAACACTGAAGCTTTCTTT.

The CDR3 nucleotides read TGTGCCAGCAGCTTGGGGCAGGGGAATTACAATGAGCAGTTCTTC. Residues: CASSLGQGNYNEQFF. This sequence joins TRBV7-9 and TRBJ2-1; D perhaps matches TRBD1 (6 bases). Between the trimmed V and J ends, which lost 3 bases and 4 bases, there was a span of 13 bases. CDR1 and CDR2 (germline): SEHNR, FQNEAQ (reference sequence). The CDR3 covers 15 residues.

The gene calls are TRBV19 and TRBJ1-5, with 7 bases that match TRBD1. This CDR3 has 15 amino acids. Germline V gene sequence: CDR1 LNHDA, CDR2 SQIVND (reference sequence). V gave up 5 bases and J gave up 3 bases; unmatched junction bases: 7. The CDR3 is CASSSIGTVNQPQHF. The CDR3 bases are TGTGCCAGTAGTTCTATAGGGACAGTCAATCAGCCCCAGCATTTT.

The chain combines TRBV7-9 with TRBJ1-2; TRBD1 might be the D (5 bases). Germline V gives CDR1 SEHNR, CDR2 FQNEAQ (reference sequence). This CDR3 comprises 14 residues. Trimming stripped 3 bases from V and 4 bases from J, with 12 bases between. CDR3 DNA sequence: TGTGCCAGCAGCTTCCTGCGGACACTCTATGGCTACACCTTC. Protein sequence: CASSFLRTLYGYTF.

The chain joins TRBV29-1 to TRBJ2-5, with D perhaps matching TRBD2 (5 bases). The CDR3 runs to 14 residues. Trimming pared 3 bases from V and 5 bases from J, leaving 16 bases between. Germline values: CDR1 SQVTM, CDR2 ANQGSEA. CDR3 DNA: TGCAGCGTTGAGCCCCATAGCGTCGGCGAGACCCAGTACTTC. Its protein is CSVEPHSVGETQYF.

This clone has only one observation. V usage is TRBV18 and J usage is TRBJ1-1; D not resolved. Trimming removed 6 bases from V and 3 bases from J, with 17 bases in between. The germline V gene encodes CDR1 KGHSH and CDR2 LQKENI. This CDR3 is 15 amino acids long. The CDR3 DNA reads as TGTGCCAGCTCGCTCGCCTGGGCCCAGGACACTGAAGCTTTCTTT. Amino acid sequence: CASSLAWAQDTEAFF.

The chain employs TRBV7-3 and TRBJ2-1; 7 nucleotides align to TRBD1. Losses at the gene ends were 1 base for V and 4 bases for J; bases not matched to a gene: 7. The CDR3 length is 16 residues. The germline CDR1 and CDR2 sequences are SGHTA and FQGTGA. The DNA for the CDR3 is TGTGCCAGCAGCTTAATTGGACAGGCCTCTTACAATGAGCAGTTCTTC. This gives the protein CASSLIGQASYNEQFF.

This clone was detected only once. The chain joins TRBV29-1 to TRBJ2-7; 10 bases line up with TRBD1. V lost 6 bases to trimming and J lost 5 bases; unmatched junction nucleotides: 7. Germline loops: CDR1 SQVTM, CDR2 ANQGSEA. This CDR3 has 13 residues. The CDR3 nucleotides read TGCAGCGTCCGACAGGGGGCTCCTGACGAGCAGTACTTC. This gives the protein CSVRQGAPDEQYF.

V is TRBV12-3 or TRBV12-4 and J is TRBJ1-4, with D uncertain. Trimming removed 6 bases from V and 8 bases from J, with 13 bases in between. The CDR3 is made up of 13 amino acids. The CDR3 DNA sequence: TGTGCCAGCAGGACTGAGGAGGACGAAAAACTGTTTTTT. This encodes CASRTEEDEKLFF.